One and the same sample provided the 27 T cell receptor beta chains below, sequenced in a study of blood T cell repertoires in COVID-19. The protocol was immunoSEQ multiplex PCR, while the TCRdb copy is restricted to in-frame clones and leaves out a portion. Of about 36,000 clones listed, about nine tenths are singletons. Sequencing was carried out using peripheral blood. These receptors were taken from a human donor in a cohort sampled during active COVID-19.

The chain is built from TRBV6-5 and TRBJ2-1; 7 nucleotides agree with TRBD1. This CDR3 spans 15 amino acids. CDR1 is MNHEY, CDR2 SVGAGI, per germline. Trimming at V came to 5 bases and at J to 1 base, leaving 5 bases not matched to a gene. CDR3 nucleotide sequence: TGTGCCAGCAGTAATACAGGGGCATCCTACAATGAGCAGTTCTTC. Translated: CASSNTGASYNEQFF.

The chain carries TRBV14 and TRBJ2-5; the match to TRBD2 covers 7 bases. This CDR3 is 16 amino acids long. CDR1 and CDR2 (germline): SGHDN, FVKESK. V lost 2 bases to trimming and J lost 3 bases; unmatched junction nucleotides: 9. For the CDR3, the DNA is TGTGCCAGCAGCCAATGGGCTCTAGCGGAAAAAGAGACCCAGTACTTC. It translates to CASSQWALAEKETQYF.

This rearrangement joins TRBV7-6 to TRBJ2-1; D not resolved. The germline V gene has CDR1 SGHVS and CDR2 FNYEAQ. The CDR3 sequence is 12 residues long. The V end was cut by 8 bases, the J end by 3 bases, with 8 bases between. The CDR3 bases are TGTGCCAGCGCGTCTAACTACAATGAGCAGTTCTTC. This sequence encodes CASASNYNEQFF. Combining the CDR3 with reference TRBV7-6 and TRBJ2-1 gives the whole variable domain GAGVSQSPRYKVTKRGQDVALRCDPISGHVSLYWYRQALGQGPEFLTYFNYEAQQDKSGLPNDRFSAERPEGSISTLTIQRTEQRDSAMYRCASASNYNEQFFGPGTRLTVL.

In DNA form, the CDR3 reads TGTGCCAGCTCACCTGCTATGGTCTATGGCTACACCTTC. It is translated as CASSPAMVYGYTF. The V call is TRBV18, the J call TRBJ1-2; no clear D gene. This CDR3 is built from 13 residues. From germline, CDR1 is KGHSH and CDR2 LQKENI. V lost 3 bases and J lost 4, with 9 bases in between.

The chain combines TRBV10-3 with TRBJ2-1, with 7 bases matching TRBD2. CDR1 and CDR2 (germline): ENHRY, SYGVKD. This CDR3 is 12 amino acids long. The V segment lost 4 bases and the J segment 6 bases; nucleotides outside the gene matches: 0. The CDR3 DNA reads as TGTGCCATCAGTGGGACTAGCAATGAGCAGTTCTTC. The encoded protein is CAISGTSNEQFF.

The rearrangement links TRBV28 to TRBJ2-5; D is uncertain. In germline, CDR1 is MDHEN, CDR2 SYDVKM. V gave up 3 bases and J gave up 5 bases, with 7 bases separating them. CDR3 length: 12 residues. For the CDR3, the DNA is TGTGCCAGCAGTTTGACGAGGGAGACCCAGTACTTC. This gives the protein CASSLTRETQYF.

This clone was detected a few times. The rearrangement joins TRBV28 to TRBJ2-5, with TRBD1 identical over 7 bases. V lost 6 bases to trimming and J lost 4 bases; unmatched junction nucleotides: 14. The CDR3 covers 16 residues. The germline CDR1 and CDR2 sequences are MDHEN and SYDVKM. DNA for the CDR3: TGTGCCAGCAGCTCCCGAGCGACAGGGTTTGGAGAGACCCAGTACTTC. It encodes CASSSRATGFGETQYF.

This chain joins TRBV19 and TRBJ1-4; D not certain. Germline V gene sequence: CDR1 LNHDA, CDR2 SQIVND (reference sequence). CDR3 length equals 16 residues. The ends were cut back, 3 bases at V and 0 bases at J, with 11 bases in the middle. The CDR3, as DNA: TGTGCCAGTAGTATGGCCAGCGGAGCAACTAATGAAAAACTGTTTTTT. Encoded protein: CASSMASGATNEKLFF.

This clone showed up just once. The chain uses TRBV27 and TRBJ2-1; TRBD2 agrees at 7 bases. After removal of 6 bases from V and 9 bases from J, the junction contained 8 bases not matched to a gene. The CDR3 extends over 13 amino acids. From germline, CDR1 is MNHEY and CDR2 SMNVEV (reference sequence). The CDR3 reads CASSRPPGGEQFF. The CDR3 DNA sequence: TGTGCCAGCAGCCGCCCCCCGGGGGGTGAGCAGTTCTTC.

The rearrangement joins TRBV19 to TRBJ1-1, with TRBD1 matching 7 bases. CDR1 is LNHDA, CDR2 SQIVND, per germline (reference sequence). This CDR3 is 15 amino acids long. J was trimmed by 6 bases and V by 1 base; bases with no gene match: 8. CDR3 in amino acids: CASSIVGRGVAEAFF. CDR3 DNA: TGTGCCAGTAGTATAGTTGGCAGGGGGGTCGCTGAAGCTTTCTTT.

The CDR3 is CASSLDTRGREKLFF. The DNA for the CDR3 is TGTGCCAGCAGCCTCGACACTCGAGGGCGGGAAAAACTGTTTTTT. The V gene is TRBV5-5, the J gene TRBJ1-4; D is unclear. Per the germline V gene, CDR1 is SGHKS and CDR2 is YYEKEE (reference sequence). Trimming left V 4 bases short and J 8 bases short, with 18 bases between. The CDR3 is 15 amino acids.

The V gene is TRBV6-5, the J gene TRBJ2-5, with D possibly being TRBD1 (5 bases). The CDR3 runs to 15 residues. In germline, CDR1 is MNHEY, CDR2 SVGAGI. Trimming stripped 4 bases from V and 2 bases from J, with 14 bases between. The CDR3 sequence is CASSSHRIAQETQYF. The CDR3 DNA reads TGTGCCAGCAGTTCCCACAGGATCGCACAAGAGACCCAGTACTTC.

The rearrangement links TRBV5-5 to TRBJ2-7, with D unclear. V was clipped by 1 base and J by 6 bases, with 8 bases between them. Germline CDR1 SGHKS, CDR2 YYEKEE (reference sequence). The CDR3 sequence is 12 residues long. CDR3 bases: TGTGCCAGCAGCTTGCTCGGCGGCGAGCAGTACTTC. It codes for CASSLLGGEQYF.

The V gene is TRBV28, the J gene TRBJ1-1, with TRBD1 matching over 7 bases. This CDR3 comprises 15 residues. V was pared by 6 bases and J by 1 base, with 8 bases of the junction left unmatched. Germline V gene sequence: CDR1 MDHEN, CDR2 SYDVKM. The CDR3 coding sequence is TGTGCCAGCAGCGCTTACAGGGGAAGGAACACTGAAGCTTTCTTT. This encodes CASSAYRGRNTEAFF.

The rearrangement uses TRBV5-4 and TRBJ2-7; 7 bases align to TRBD1. The germline V gene encodes CDR1 SGHNT and CDR2 YYREEE (reference sequence). The CDR3 covers 14 residues. The J segment lost 6 bases and the V segment lost 4 bases, leaving 10 bases of the junction unmatched. CDR3 in DNA: TGTGCCAGCAGCACGCCGGGACAGTCGGGCGAGCAGTACTTC. Protein product: CASSTPGQSGEQYF.

This clone has only one observation. The rearrangement links TRBV28 to TRBJ1-5; D is uncertain. The ends were cut back, 8 bases at V and 6 bases at J, with 14 bases in the middle. The CDR3 totals 13 residues. The germline gives CDR1 MDHEN, CDR2 SYDVKM. The CDR3, as DNA: TGTGCCAGCCGGGGAGTTTATGCTCAGCCCCAGCATTTT. Translated, it gives CASRGVYAQPQHF.

This sequence joins TRBV19 and TRBJ2-1, with 8 bases identical to TRBD2. CDR3 length equals 15 residues. Germline values: CDR1 LNHDA, CDR2 SQIVND (reference sequence). V lost 3 bases to trimming and J lost 1 base; unmatched junction nucleotides: 2. CDR3 sequence reads: CASSMRGASYNEQFF. CDR3 DNA sequence: TGTGCCAGTAGTATGCGGGGGGCTTCCTACAATGAGCAGTTCTTC.

V is TRBV3-1 (or the pseudogene TRBV3-2) and J is TRBJ2-1, with 7 bases lining up with TRBD2. This CDR3 is built from 16 residues. Looked up from germline, CDR1 is LGHDT and CDR2 is YNNKEL (reference sequence). V was pared by 1 base and J by 2 bases, with 5 bases of the junction left unmatched. The CDR3, as DNA: TGTGCCAGCAGCCAAGCGCTAGCGGCTACCTACAATGAGCAGTTCTTC. As protein: CASSQALAATYNEQFF.

This chain links TRBV5-4 with TRBJ2-3; perhaps TRBD2 as D (5 bases). The germline CDR1 and CDR2 sequences are SGHNT and YYREEE (reference sequence). The CDR3 spans 13 residues. The ends were cut back, 10 bases at V and 0 bases at J, with 12 bases in the middle. The CDR3 is CAGSGRSTDTQYF. The CDR3 coding sequence is TGTGCCGGATCGGGAAGGAGCACAGATACGCAGTATTTT.

The V gene is TRBV28, the J gene TRBJ2-7; 9 bases line up with TRBD1. This CDR3 comprises 14 residues. Looked up from germline, CDR1 is MDHEN and CDR2 is SYDVKM. V gave up 6 bases and J gave up 4 bases; unmatched junction bases: 7. The CDR3 spells CASRSGTGLYEQYF. The CDR3 bases are TGTGCCAGCAGATCCGGGACAGGGCTATACGAGCAGTACTTC.

The rearrangement links TRBV7-3 to TRBJ2-1; 9 nucleotides line up with TRBD2. The germline V gene encodes CDR1 SGHTA and CDR2 FQGTGA. Losses at the gene ends were 5 bases for V and 4 bases for J; bases not matched to a gene: 12. The CDR3 is 17 amino acids. The DNA for the CDR3 is TGTGCCAGCAGCCCCTCCAGGACTAGCGCGATATACAATGAGCAGTTCTTC. Protein product: CASSPSRTSAIYNEQFF.

This clone was recorded a few times. The chain employs TRBV19 and TRBJ1-5, with D uncertain. CDR1 is LNHDA, CDR2 SQIVND, per germline (reference sequence). The CDR3 covers 13 residues. The V end lost 7 bases, the J end lost 5 bases, and 12 bases lay between the germline ends. The CDR3 nucleotides are TGTGCCAGTACCACCGGTTTGCATCAGCCCCAGCATTTT. It yields the protein CASTTGLHQPQHF.

The J gene is TRBJ2-4, the V gene TRBV19; D is perhaps TRBD2 (5 bases). CDR1 and CDR2 (germline): LNHDA, SQIVND (reference sequence). The CDR3 is 17 residues long. Trimming took off 1 base at V and 0 bases at J, with 13 bases between the two ends. The CDR3 here is CASSIGQRVLAKNIQYF. The CDR3 bases are TGTGCCAGTAGTATAGGCCAGAGGGTACTAGCCAAAAACATTCAGTACTTC.

V usage is TRBV5-4 and J usage is TRBJ1-6; 10 nucleotides line up with TRBD1. Germline CDR1 reads SGHNT; CDR2 reads YYREEE (reference sequence). Unmatched junction bases numbered 11, after V lost 4 bases and J lost 10 bases. The CDR3 sequence is 16 residues long. CDR3 bases: TGTGCCAGCAGCCCGCAGATGACAGGGGGCTTGTCACCCCTCCACTTT. Protein product: CASSPQMTGGLSPLHF. The whole variable domain, remainder taken from reference TRBV5-4 and TRBJ1-6, is ETGVTQSPTHLIKTRGQQVTLRCSSQSGHNTVSWYQQALGQGPQFIFQYYREEENGRGNFPPRFSGLQFPNYSSELNVNALELDDSALYLCASSPQMTGGLSPLHFGNGTRLTVT.

The chain recombines TRBV7-8 with TRBJ2-7; TRBD1 matches at 8 bases. This CDR3 region has 16 residues. Germline CDR1 SGHVS, CDR2 FQNEAQ. The ends lost 5 bases at V and 0 bases at J; junction bases unmatched: 9. CDR3 amino acids: CASSGRDRLSSYEQYF. DNA for the CDR3: TGTGCCAGCAGCGGCAGGGACAGGTTAAGCTCCTACGAGCAGTACTTC. Drawing the rest from reference TRBV7-8 and TRBJ2-7, the complete variable domain is GAGVSQSPRYKVAKRGQDVALRCDPISGHVSLFWYQQALGQGPEFLTYFQNEAQLDKSGLPSDRFFAERPEGSVSTLKIQRTQQEDSAVYLCASSGRDRLSSYEQYFGPGTRLTVT.

The V call is TRBV18, the J call TRBJ2-5, with 7 bases lining up with TRBD2. The CDR3 consists of 15 residues. J gave up 5 bases and V 0 bases, and 6 bases lay outside the gene matches. Germline CDR1 and CDR2: KGHSH and LQKENI. The CDR3 DNA reads TGTGCCAGCTCACCACCGTCGACTAGCAAGGAGACCCAGTACTTC. Its translation: CASSPPSTSKETQYF.

The V gene is TRBV18, the J gene TRBJ2-3; 13 bases are shared with TRBD2. The V and J ends lost 3 bases and 0 bases, in that order; junction bases with no gene match: 6. The CDR3 consists of 18 residues. Per germline, CDR1 KGHSH and CDR2 LQKENI. The CDR3 region is CASSPPRLAGGSTDTQYF. The DNA for the CDR3 is TGTGCCAGCTCACCCCCTCGACTAGCGGGAGGTAGCACAGATACGCAGTATTTT.